The TCR beta chain under discussion was sequenced for a study of blood T cell repertoires in COVID-19. Background on the study: COVID-19 samples collected from the United States, Italy and Spain covered acute and convalescent phases. Sources were T cells, B-cell-depleted T cells, or PBMCs; the material itself was cDNA or gDNA.

Method: immunoSEQ multiplex PCR; TCRdb's copy keeps in-frame clones and lacks some. The table includes fewer than 350,000 clones, around nine tenths detected once. Germline V gene data show CDR1 as MDHEN and CDR2 as SYDVKM. The CDR3 is 15 amino acids. V shed 5 bases, J shed 3 bases, and the junction held 7 bases outside the gene matches. The V call is TRBV28, the J call TRBJ1-5; TRBD1 aligns across 7 bases. This TCR derives from a woman in her 70s with COVID-19, enrolled during active disease. The sequenced sample consisted of peripheral blood. The CDR3 loop reads CASSEGQPTNQPQHF. CDR3 DNA: TGTGCCAGCAGTGAGGGACAGCCGACCAATCAGCCCCAGCATTTT.